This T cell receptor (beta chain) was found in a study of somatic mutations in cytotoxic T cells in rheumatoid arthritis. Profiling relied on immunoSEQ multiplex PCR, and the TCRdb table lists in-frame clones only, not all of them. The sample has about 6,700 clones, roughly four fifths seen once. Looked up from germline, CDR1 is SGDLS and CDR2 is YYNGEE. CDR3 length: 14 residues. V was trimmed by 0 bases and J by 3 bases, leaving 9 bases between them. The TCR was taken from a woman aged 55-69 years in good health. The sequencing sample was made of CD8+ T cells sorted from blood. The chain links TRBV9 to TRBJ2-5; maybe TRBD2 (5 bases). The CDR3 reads CASSVEIGEETQYF. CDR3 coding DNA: TGTGCCAGCAGCGTAGAGATCGGGGAAGAGACCCAGTACTTC. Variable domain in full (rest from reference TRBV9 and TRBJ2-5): DSGVTQTPKHLITATGQRVTLRCSPRSGDLSVYWYQQSLDQGLQFLIQYYNGEERAKGNILERFSAQQFPDLHSELNLSSLELGDSALYFCASSVEIGEETQYFGPGTRLLVL.